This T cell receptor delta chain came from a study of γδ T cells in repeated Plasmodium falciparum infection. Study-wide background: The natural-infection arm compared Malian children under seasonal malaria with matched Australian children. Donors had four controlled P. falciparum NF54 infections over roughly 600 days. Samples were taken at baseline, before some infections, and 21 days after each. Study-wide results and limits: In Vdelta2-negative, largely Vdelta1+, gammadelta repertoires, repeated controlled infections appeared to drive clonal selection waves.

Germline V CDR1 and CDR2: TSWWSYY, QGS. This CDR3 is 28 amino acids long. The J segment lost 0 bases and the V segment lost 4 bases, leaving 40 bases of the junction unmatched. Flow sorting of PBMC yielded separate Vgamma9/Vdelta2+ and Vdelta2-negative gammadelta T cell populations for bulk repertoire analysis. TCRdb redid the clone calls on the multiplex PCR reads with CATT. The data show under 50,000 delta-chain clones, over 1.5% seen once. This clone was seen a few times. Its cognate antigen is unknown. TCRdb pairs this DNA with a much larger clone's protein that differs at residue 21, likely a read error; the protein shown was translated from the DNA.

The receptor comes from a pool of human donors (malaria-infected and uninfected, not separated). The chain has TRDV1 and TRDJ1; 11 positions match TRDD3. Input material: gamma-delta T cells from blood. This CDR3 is CALGGPYRTLHSLLLGDISFCYTDKLIF. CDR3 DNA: TGTGCTCTTGGGGGCCCCTACAGGACCCTACATTCCTTATTACTGGGGGATATTTCTTTTTGCTACACCGATAAACTCATCTTT.